A selection of T cell receptor beta chains follows, all from one sample in a study of Ad26.COV2.S vaccination and SARS-CoV-2 variants. Method: immunoSEQ multiplex PCR; TCRdb's copy keeps in-frame clones and lacks some. The sample contains roughly 300,000 clones, around 89% of which appear only once. The specimen was peripheral blood, collected in a trial of Ad26.COV2.S vaccine versus placebo. Receptors were obtained from a person aged 18-60 years who received the Ad26.COV2.S COVID-19 vaccine or a placebo. CDR3s include the opening cysteine and the closing phenylalanine or tryptophan. D genes are given only for firm matches. Not all rows give a size; the values are once, few, many and, for expanded clones, a class.

D gene | clone size | J gene | V gene | CDR3 DNA | CDR3 protein
. | . | TRBJ2-5 | TRBV10-3 | TGTGCCATCAGTGATTCCGGGACCAAAGAGACCCAGTACTTC | CAISDSGTKETQYF
. | once | TRBJ1-1 | TRBV4-2 | TGTGCCAGCAGCCCCATGACAGGTGGAGCTTTCTTT | CASSPMTGGAFF
TRBD2 | . | TRBJ2-1 | TRBV28 | TGTGCCAGTGGCGGGAGTCTCAATGAGCAGTTCTTC | CASGGSLNEQFF
. | . | TRBJ2-7 | TRBV6-1 | TGTGCCAGCAGTGAATCGTGGACTGCGGACTACGAGCAGTACTTC | CASSESWTADYEQYF
TRBD2 | . | TRBJ2-7 | TRBV11-2 | TGTGCCAGCAGCTTACGTGGCGGGAGCTCCTACGAGCAGTACTTC | CASSLRGGSSYEQYF
. | few | TRBJ1-1 | TRBV3-1/TRBV3-2 | TGTGCCAGCAGCCAAGATATGAACACTGAAGCTTTCTTT | CASSQDMNTEAFF
. | . | TRBJ2-1 | TRBV30 | TGTGCCGGCCAGGGAACCTACAATGAGCAGTTCTTC | CAGQGTYNEQFF
. | . | TRBJ2-7 | TRBV2 | TGTGCCAGCAGGATTGCCGATGTGGAGCAGTACTTC | CASRIADVEQYF
. | few | TRBJ2-2 | TRBV7-7 | TGTGCCAGCAGTCCGACGGGACTCAACACCGGGGAGCTGTTTTTT | CASSPTGLNTGELFF
TRBD2 | . | TRBJ2-1 | TRBV3-1/TRBV3-2 | TGTGCCAGCAGCCTCCTAGCGGGAGTCTCTGAGCAGTTCTTC | CASSLLAGVSEQFF
TRBD1 | . | TRBJ2-2 | TRBV25-1 | TGTGCCAGCAGTGAGGGGACAGGATACACCGGGGAGCTGTTTTTT | CASSEGTGYTGELFF
. | . | TRBJ2-7 | TRBV18 | TGTGCCAGCTCTATCGGGGATGGGGTTTACGAGCAGTACTTC | CASSIGDGVYEQYF
TRBD1 | . | TRBJ1-6 | TRBV7-8 | TGTGCCAGCAGCCACGCCGGGACAGGGAAATCACCCCTCCACTTT | CASSHAGTGKSPLHF
. | . | TRBJ1-1 | TRBV6-6 | TGTGCCAGCAGTTATCAAGATGGAGGGAACACTGAAGCTTTCTTT | CASSYQDGGNTEAFF
. | . | TRBJ1-1 | TRBV18 | TGTGCCAGCTCAACCGGAGGGGGGGACACTGAAGCTTTCTTT | CASSTGGGDTEAFF
. | once | TRBJ1-5 | TRBV6-5 | TGTGCCAGCGGGACATATATCAATCAGCCCCAGCATTTT | CASGTYINQPQHF
. | . | TRBJ2-7 | TRBV28 | TGTGCCAGCAGTTTGGGGGGAGAGCAGTACTTC | CASSLGGEQYF
TRBD2 | . | TRBJ2-7 | TRBV27 | TGTGCCAGCAGTAGCGGGAGCTCCTACGAGCAGTACTTC | CASSSGSSYEQYF
TRBD2 | few | TRBJ2-1 | TRBV7-2 | TGTGCCAGCAGCCTTAGCGGGGGGGACTACAATGAGCAGTTCTTC | CASSLSGGDYNEQFF
TRBD2 | . | TRBJ2-1 | TRBV27 | TGTGCCAGCAGTACCCAACTAGCGGCCTCTTACAATGAGCAGTTCTTC | CASSTQLAASYNEQFF
. | . | TRBJ2-7 | TRBV2 | TGTGCCAGCGAAGAACCCGGGGTCTACGAGCAGTACTTC | CASEEPGVYEQYF
. | . | TRBJ2-7 | TRBV13 | TGTGCCAGCAGCTCCGCCGGGCGATCCAGCGAGCAGTACTTC | CASSSAGRSSEQYF
TRBD2 | . | TRBJ2-1 | TRBV5-1 | TGCGCCAGCAGCTTGAAGGGGCTAGCGGGTACCTACAATGAGCAGTTCTTC | CASSLKGLAGTYNEQFF
. | . | TRBJ2-2 | TRBV7-9 | TGTGCCAGCAGCCCCATAGGGGGTCGTAGGAACACCGGGGAGCTGTTTTTT | CASSPIGGRRNTGELFF
. | . | TRBJ2-1 | TRBV29-1 | TGCAGCGTTGAAGGTATGGAAATGGCAGCCAACTTCAATGAGCAGTTCTTC | CSVEGMEMAANFNEQFF
TRBD1 | . | TRBJ1-1 | TRBV18 | TGTGCCAGCTCACCTATCGGACAGGGGAACACTGAAGCTTTCTTT | CASSPIGQGNTEAFF
TRBD2 | . | TRBJ2-2 | TRBV30 | TGTGCCTGGAGTTGGACTAGTAGCACCGGGGAGCTGTTTTTT | CAWSWTSSTGELFF
TRBD2 | . | TRBJ2-7 | TRBV27 | TGTGCCAGCAGATCGGGACTAGGGTTCGACGAGCAGTACTTC | CASRSGLGFDEQYF
. | . | TRBJ2-2 | TRBV9 | TGTGCCAGCAACATTCAGGGGACCGGGGAGCTGTTTTTT | CASNIQGTGELFF
TRBD1 | . | TRBJ2-2 | TRBV5-1 | TGCGCCAGCAGCTTCGGACAGGGGGTCACCGGGGAGCTGTTTTTT | CASSFGQGVTGELFF
. | once | TRBJ1-2 | TRBV20-1 | TGCAGTGCTAGTAGAGACATAGAGCCCCTTCAAGACGGCTACACCTTC | CSASRDIEPLQDGYTF
TRBD1 | . | TRBJ2-4 | TRBV28 | TGTGCCAGCAGTTTACCCCAGGGGGCAATTCAGTACTTC | CASSLPQGAIQYF
. | . | TRBJ2-3 | TRBV12-3/TRBV12-4 | TGTGCCAGCAGTTCCCTACGCACAGATACGCAGTATTTT | CASSSLRTDTQYF
. | . | TRBJ2-4 | TRBV28 | TGTGCCAGCAGTTTAGGGGCAGAGATAGCCAAAAACATTCAGTACTTC | CASSLGAEIAKNIQYF
. | . | TRBJ2-7 | TRBV12-3/TRBV12-4 | TGTGCCAGCAGTGGACAGTCCCGGGAGCAGTACTTC | CASSGQSREQYF
. | . | TRBJ1-1 | TRBV19 | TGTGCCAGTAGTTGGCAGGGGAACACTGAAGCTTTCTTT | CASSWQGNTEAFF
TRBD2 | once | TRBJ2-3 | TRBV3-1/TRBV3-2 | TGTGCCAGCAGCCGAGCGGGAATTATCACAGATACGCAGTATTTT | CASSRAGIITDTQYF
TRBD1 | . | TRBJ2-7 | TRBV6-1 | TGTGCCAGCAGTGAGGTACAGGGGTGGCACTTC | CASSEVQGWHF
. | . | TRBJ2-2 | TRBV10-3 | TGTGCCATCAGTGGTGGTGGTGGTGAGGACACCGGGGAGCTGTTTTTT | CAISGGGGEDTGELFF
. | . | TRBJ2-1 | TRBV3-1/TRBV3-2 | TGTGCCAGCAAGGGAACGGGGAATGAGCAGTTCTTC | CASKGTGNEQFF
. | . | TRBJ1-5 | TRBV2 | TGTGCCAGCAGTGAAGGGTACAATCAGCCCCAGCATTTT | CASSEGYNQPQHF
. | . | TRBJ2-7 | TRBV25-1 | TGTGCCAGCAGCAGGGGAAACGCCTACGAGCAGTACTTC | CASSRGNAYEQYF
. | once | TRBJ2-2 | TRBV7-2 | TGTGCCAGCAGCTTAGGTCCAGGGAGCACCGGGGAGCTGTTTTTT | CASSLGPGSTGELFF
. | . | TRBJ1-5 | TRBV27 | TGTGCCAGCAGCCCCTCCCGCGGGCATAGCAATCAGCCCCAGCATTTT | CASSPSRGHSNQPQHF